The T cell receptor (beta chain) under discussion was sequenced for a study of shared T cell receptors in the human thymus. Assay: immunoSEQ multiplex PCR; the TCRdb copy retains only in-frame clones and omits some. The table records 500,000 to 550,000 clones, 70% to 80% of them present only once. This same sample was also part of a study on human thymus T cells. According to that study: Thymus specimens were resections from corrective heart surgery.

This clonotype was sampled from a boy under three years old with a congenital heart defect. The sample comprised thymocytes.

The chain's CDR3 is CASSPGQSPSYEQYF. CDR3 nucleotide sequence: TGTGCCAGCAGTCCGGGACAGTCTCCCTCCTACGAGCAGTACTTC. The chain uses TRBV27 and TRBJ2-7; 7 positions match TRBD1. The germline V gene has CDR1 MNHEY and CDR2 SMNVEV (reference sequence). CDR3 size: 15 residues. Germline trimming cut 5 bases from V and 0 bases from J; bases unmatched to any gene: 7.